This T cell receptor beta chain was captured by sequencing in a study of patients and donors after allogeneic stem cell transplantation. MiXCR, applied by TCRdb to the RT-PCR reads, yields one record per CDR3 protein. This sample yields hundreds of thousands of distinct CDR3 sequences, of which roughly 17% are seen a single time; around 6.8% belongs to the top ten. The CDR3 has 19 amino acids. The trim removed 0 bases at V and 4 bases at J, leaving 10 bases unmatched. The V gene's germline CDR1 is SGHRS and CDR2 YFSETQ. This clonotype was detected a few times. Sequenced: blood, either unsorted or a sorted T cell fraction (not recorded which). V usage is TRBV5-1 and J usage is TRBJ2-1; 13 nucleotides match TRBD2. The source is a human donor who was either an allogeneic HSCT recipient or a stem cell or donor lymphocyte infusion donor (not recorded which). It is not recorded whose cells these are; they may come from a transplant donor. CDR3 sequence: CASSLVGTSGIASYNEQFF. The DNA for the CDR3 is TGCGCCAGCAGCTTGGTTGGGACTAGCGGGATTGCGAGTTACAATGAGCAGTTCTTC.